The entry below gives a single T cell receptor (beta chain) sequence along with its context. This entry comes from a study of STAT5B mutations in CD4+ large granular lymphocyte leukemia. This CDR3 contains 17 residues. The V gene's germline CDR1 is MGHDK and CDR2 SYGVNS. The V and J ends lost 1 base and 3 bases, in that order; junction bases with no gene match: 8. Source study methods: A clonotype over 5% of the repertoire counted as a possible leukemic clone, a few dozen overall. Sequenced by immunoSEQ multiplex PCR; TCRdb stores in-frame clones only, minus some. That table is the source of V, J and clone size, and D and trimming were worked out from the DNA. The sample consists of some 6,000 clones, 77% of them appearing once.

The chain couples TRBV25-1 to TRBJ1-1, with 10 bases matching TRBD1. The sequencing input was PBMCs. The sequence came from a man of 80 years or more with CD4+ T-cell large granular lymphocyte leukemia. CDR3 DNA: TGTGCCAGCAGTGAATTCGGACAGGGGGATTTGGACACTGAAGCTTTCTTT. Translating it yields CASSEFGQGDLDTEAFF.